The 11 T cell receptor beta chains in this list originate from one sample, sequenced in a study of blood T cells in healthy people across ages (dated by TCRdb to the mid-2010s). Library preparation employed 5' RACE. The reads were generated on an Illumina HiSeq 2500. A second PCR of about 7 to 12 cycles was run with a J-beta primer mix and a sample-barcoded 5' primer. TCRdb trimmed public reads at Q25 via fastp, called clones via MiXCR and kept in-frame beta chains. Rows matching on CDR3 protein sequence are summarized as one entry with the most common DNA and genes. The sample table lists about 1.5 million distinct CDR3 sequences, approximately 43% of them with a count of one. Of the sample, 4% falls within the top ten clones. The sample comprised blood. The receptor set was obtained from a woman in her late teens or twenties in good health.

This clonotype was detected a few times. This may arise from a read error, as a much more abundant clone is one base away. The rearrangement joins TRBV7-8 to TRBJ1-5; the match to TRBD1 covers 8 bases. This CDR3 is built from 13 residues. Germline CDR1 and CDR2: SGHVS and FQNEAQ. CDR3 in amino acids: CASSPGGRQLQHF. The DNA for the CDR3 is TGTGCCAGCAGCCCAGGGGGCCGACAGCTCCAGCATTTT.

This clonotype has only a few counts. The chain couples TRBV6-5 to TRBJ1-2; D gene uncertain. V lost 8 bases to trimming and J lost 4 bases, with 2 bases between them. Per germline, CDR1 MNHEY and CDR2 SVGAGI. The CDR3 sequence is 9 residues long. CDR3 residues: CASPYGYTF. As DNA, the CDR3 is TGTGCCAGCCCCTATGGCTACACCTTC.

CDR3 coding DNA: TGTGCCTGGATGACGTTAGCGGGGCTCGCGGATACGCAGTATTTT. It specifies CAWMTLAGLADTQYF. This rearrangement joins TRBV30 to TRBJ2-3, with TRBD2 matching 8 bases. The CDR3 runs 15 residues. Germline CDR1 reads GTSNPN; CDR2 reads SVGIG (reference sequence). Trimming at V came to 4 bases and at J to 6 bases, leaving 12 bases not matched to a gene.

The chain is built from TRBV7-8 and TRBJ1-3, with 10 bases lining up with TRBD1. Trimming took 5 bases from V and 2 from J; bases not matched to a gene: 6. The length of the CDR3 is 16 residues. Germline V lookup: CDR1 SGHVS, CDR2 FQNEAQ. CDR3 in DNA: TGTGCCAGCAGCCACCCCGGGACAGGGGCTGGAAACACCATATATTTT. As protein: CASSHPGTGAGNTIYF.

V usage is TRBV12-3 or TRBV12-4 and J usage is TRBJ1-1, with D perhaps TRBD1 (6 bases). This CDR3 is 15 amino acids long. V was shortened by 5 bases and J by 3 bases, with 16 bases between the two germline ends. Here the CDR3 reads CASSPRGSGDTEAFF. The DNA for the CDR3 is TGTGCCAGCAGTCCCAGGGGTTCAGGCGACACTGAAGCTTTCTTT.

V is TRBV20-1 and J is TRBJ1-2; 7 nucleotides align to TRBD1. Germline V gene sequence: CDR1 DFQATT, CDR2 SNEGSKA (reference sequence). This CDR3 region has 14 residues. Trimming at V came to 1 base and at J to 4 bases, leaving 6 bases not matched to a gene. The CDR3 loop is CSARGGQKGYGYTF. The DNA of the CDR3 is TGCAGTGCTAGAGGGGGACAGAAGGGCTATGGCTACACCTTC.

The chain recombines TRBV3-1 with TRBJ2-7, with D possibly TRBD2 on 6 matching bases. The germline V and J ends were trimmed by 1 base and 6 bases, with 10 bases remaining between them. CDR3 length: 13 residues. In germline, CDR1 is LGHDT, CDR2 YNNKEL (reference sequence). The CDR3 DNA is TGTGCCAGCAGCCAAGTGGCGGGGATCGAGCAGTACTTC. Its translation: CASSQVAGIEQYF.

A word on this clonotype: A read error may be the cause here, since a much bigger clone is one base away. The rearrangement joins TRBV11-2 to TRBJ2-1; D is perhaps TRBD2 (6 bases). CDR1 is SGHAT and CDR2 is FQNNGV in the germline V gene. V was trimmed by 6 bases and J by 3 bases, leaving 12 bases between them. The CDR3 extends over 14 amino acids. CDR3 region: CASRSLTSYNEQFF. The CDR3 DNA reads TGTGCCAGCAGAAGCTTGACTAGCTACAATGAGCAGTTCTTC.

A few counts support this clonotype. The V gene is TRBV6-1, the J gene TRBJ2-7; D possibly corresponds to TRBD1 (5 bases). The CDR3 covers 15 residues. V lost 6 bases and J lost 5, with 20 bases in between. Germline V gene sequence: CDR1 MNHNS, CDR2 SASEGT. The CDR3 coding sequence is TGTGCCAGCAGGTTCGGACCCCTCAGGGCAGACGAGCAGTACTTC. Its protein product is CASRFGPLRADEQYF.

The rearrangement links TRBV20-1 to TRBJ1-4, with unresolved D. This CDR3 region has 14 residues. Germline values: CDR1 DFQATT, CDR2 SNEGSKA (reference sequence). Trimming shortened V by 6 bases and J by 8 bases, and 19 bases separated the two germline ends. The CDR3 coding sequence is TGCAGTGCCGCAAACCCATGGTTTAAGGAAAAACTGTTTTTT. Translating gives CSAANPWFKEKLFF.

The table lists this clonotype with a few counts. The chain uses TRBV6-2 or TRBV6-3 and TRBJ1-5; no definite D call. The V gene lost 2 bases and the J gene lost 7 bases, with 15 bases spanning the gap. Germline V lookup: CDR1 MNHEY, CDR2 SVGEGT. The CDR3 sequence is 15 residues long. This CDR3 is CASSYALGSFQPQHF. DNA of the CDR3: TGTGCCAGCAGTTACGCCCTGGGATCCTTCCAGCCCCAGCATTTT.